The clone carrying this T cell receptor beta chain has more than one count but fewer than ten. The antigen is unknown. Only in-frame clones appear in the TCRdb table, and some are missing; sequencing was by immunoSEQ multiplex PCR. The table includes about 22,000 clones, less than 85% detected once. This specimen belongs to a study of T cell responses to AZD1222 COVID-19 vaccine. Findings of the study overall: Baseline serostatus was positive in only six AZD1222 recipients. Donors were chiefly white British, with a greater number of females, and clonal diversity was perhaps underestimated. Reportedly, nearly half of unique spike TCRs recognized epitopes outside B.1.351/B.1.1.7 mutations.

V dropped 4 bases and J dropped 5; count of bases not matched to a gene: 13. This CDR3 is built from 16 residues. Germline V lookup: CDR1 SGDLS, CDR2 YYNGEE. The chain couples TRBV9 to TRBJ2-3; TRBD2 aligns across 7 bases. The sample in question was peripheral blood, obtained on day 0 of AZD1222 vaccination. This clonotype was sampled from an adult in good health. For the CDR3, the DNA is TGTGCCAGCAGCCCCTACAGCGGGGAGTCGATAGATACGCAGTATTTT. It yields the protein CASSPYSGESIDTQYF.